These 27 T cell receptor beta chains came from one sample sequenced in a study of a mutant IDH1 vaccine in newly diagnosed glioma. Using immunoSEQ multiplex PCR, the repertoire was profiled, and TCRdb retains in-frame clones only, with some absent. Among 30,000 to 40,000 clones, around 80% were seen once, and the ten largest hold approximately 7.1%. This sample's time point: week 35, safety follow-up. In every dose of vaccine, 300 ug of mutant IDH1 20-mer peptide was given alongside topical imiquimod. Their cognate antigens are unknown. The source material was PBMCs, sampled from a glioma patient whose treatment included an IDH1 peptide vaccine. The receptor set was obtained from a woman younger than 35 with glioma.

This clone was seen once. The V and J genes are TRBV7-2 and TRBJ2-1; no definite D call. Germline V CDR1 and CDR2: SGHTA, FQGNSA. The CDR3 totals 13 residues. V lost 5 bases and J lost 6, with 11 bases in between. CDR3 DNA: TGTGCCAGCAGCCCCAGCGTTGGCAATGAGCAGTTCTTC. This codes for CASSPSVGNEQFF.

This chain uses TRBV6-5 with TRBJ2-3, with 8 positions matching TRBD2. V shed 0 bases and J 3 bases; nucleotides not matched to a gene: 5. The germline CDR1 and CDR2 sequences are MNHEY and SVGAGI. CDR3 length: 16 amino acids. The CDR3 DNA reads TGTGCCAGCAGTTACTCCTCCGGGACTAGAACAGATACGCAGTATTTT. This codes for CASSYSSGTRTDTQYF.

The rearrangement links TRBV28 to TRBJ1-1; D not resolved. The CDR3 loop spans 15 amino acids. Trimming took off 6 bases at V and 2 bases at J, with 16 bases between the two ends. CDR1 is MDHEN, CDR2 SYDVKM, per germline. The CDR3 region is CASRRGPAGNTEAFF. The CDR3 region has the DNA TGTGCCAGCAGGAGAGGTCCTGCGGGCAACACTGAAGCTTTCTTT.

This clone came up once. This sequence joins TRBV6-1 and TRBJ2-1; no reliable D call. This CDR3 comprises 12 residues. From germline, CDR1 is MNHNS and CDR2 SASEGT. Trimming pared 5 bases from V and 7 bases from J, leaving 9 bases between. The CDR3 is CASSSLRNEQFF. The CDR3, as DNA: TGTGCCAGCAGTAGCTTAAGGAATGAGCAGTTCTTC.

The V and J genes are TRBV7-6 and TRBJ2-7; TRBD2 matches at 7 bases. V lost 3 bases, J lost 3 bases, and 8 bases stayed unmatched. This CDR3 is built from 15 residues. Germline CDR1 SGHVS, CDR2 FNYEAQ. CDR3 amino acids: CASSLGRGPLYEQYF. CDR3 sequence (DNA): TGTGCCAGCAGCTTGGGGAGGGGTCCCCTCTACGAGCAGTACTTC.

This chain uses TRBV27 with TRBJ2-7; a weak D match, TRBD1 (6 bases). Trimming removed 3 bases at V and 3 bases at J, with 18 bases between. The CDR3 runs 16 residues. The germline V gene has CDR1 MNHEY and CDR2 SMNVEV (reference sequence). CDR3 protein: CASSFSRGQYFYEQYF. CDR3 DNA sequence: TGTGCCAGCAGTTTTTCTAGAGGACAGTACTTCTACGAGCAGTACTTC.

This chain links TRBV5-1 with TRBJ2-5; possibly TRBD1 for D (5 bases). Trimming pared 4 bases from V and 2 bases from J, leaving 12 bases between. The CDR3 is 14 residues long. Germline V gene data show CDR1 as SGHRS and CDR2 as YFSETQ. CDR3 residues: CASSNWRQQETQYF. CDR3 nucleotide sequence: TGCGCCAGCAGCAATTGGAGACAGCAAGAGACCCAGTACTTC.

This clone has just a few counts. The rearrangement links TRBV9 to TRBJ2-5, with D possibly TRBD1 on 5 matching bases. Germline CDR1 reads SGDLS; CDR2 reads YYNGEE. The CDR3 has 16 amino acids. Trimming cost V 0 bases and J 4 bases, with 16 bases left between them. CDR3 coding DNA: TGTGCCAGCAGCGTAGGAGAAGTCAGGGCTGGAGAGACCCAGTACTTC. Its protein product is CASSVGEVRAGETQYF.

This chain links TRBV5-1 with TRBJ2-6, with TRBD1 identical over 9 bases. The CDR3 runs 16 residues. J was trimmed by 2 bases and V by 4 bases; bases with no gene match: 4. The germline V gene has CDR1 SGHRS and CDR2 YFSETQ. DNA of the CDR3: TGCGCCAGCAGCCAAACAGGGGGCGCTGGGGCCAACGTCCTGACTTTC. It translates to CASSQTGGAGANVLTF.

V and J are TRBV6-5 and TRBJ2-7; the match to TRBD2 covers 10 bases. Germline CDR1 and CDR2: MNHEY and SVGAGI. The CDR3 extends over 16 amino acids. V was clipped by 0 bases and J by 2 bases; unmatched bases: 4. CDR3 region: CASSYSRTSGTYEQYF. The CDR3 coding sequence is TGTGCCAGCAGTTACTCCCGGACTAGCGGAACCTACGAGCAGTACTTC.

This sequence joins TRBV29-1 and TRBJ2-7; 11 nucleotides agree with TRBD2. The CDR3 extends over 15 amino acids. The J segment lost 2 bases and the V segment lost 4 bases, leaving 7 bases of the junction unmatched. Germline CDR1 reads SQVTM; CDR2 reads ANQGSEA. The CDR3 DNA follows: TGCAGCGTTGCATCTAGCGGGAGGACGACCTACGAGCAGTACTTC. Protein product: CSVASSGRTTYEQYF.

The CDR3 loop is CASSPASGASDTQYF. CDR3 nucleotides: TGCGCCAGCAGCCCGGCGAGCGGGGCTTCAGATACGCAGTATTTT. The chain recombines TRBV5-1 with TRBJ2-3, with 7 bases lining up with TRBD2. The CDR3 contains 15 residues. V lost 4 bases and J lost 4; bases outside the gene matches: 9. Per germline, CDR1 SGHRS and CDR2 YFSETQ.

The chain couples TRBV6-1 to TRBJ2-2; D unresolved. Germline V CDR1 and CDR2: MNHNS, SASEGT. Deletions cut 0 bases from V and 6 bases from J, with 8 bases between. The CDR3 has 14 residues. This CDR3 is CASSEAKRAGELFF. The DNA of the CDR3 is TGTGCCAGCAGTGAAGCAAAAAGGGCCGGGGAGCTGTTTTTT.

This clone has only one observation. J is TRBJ1-3 and V is TRBV28, with D uncertain. The CDR3 consists of 16 residues. The germline gives CDR1 MDHEN, CDR2 SYDVKM. V lost 1 base and J 0 bases, leaving 10 bases between the germline ends. In nucleotides, the CDR3 is TGTGCCAGCAGTTTATATGGTACCCACTCTGGAAACACCATATATTTT. Translating it yields CASSLYGTHSGNTIYF.

The chain has TRBV4-1 and TRBJ2-6; no clear D gene. This CDR3 has 18 amino acids. The germline CDR1 and CDR2 sequences are MGHRA and YSYEKL. Trimming cost V 4 bases and J 0 bases, with 16 bases left between them. The CDR3 here is CASSPGPPRASGANVLTF. The DNA of the CDR3 is TGCGCCAGCAGCCCTGGTCCTCCACGGGCCTCTGGGGCCAACGTCCTGACTTTC.

The chain uses TRBV6-1 and TRBJ2-7; 9 bases fit TRBD1. The CDR3 is 16 amino acids. J was trimmed by 4 bases and V by 3 bases; bases with no gene match: 10. Germline V gene data show CDR1 as MNHNS and CDR2 as SASEGT. CDR3 sequence: CASSETHRDRAYEQYF. The CDR3 bases are TGTGCCAGCAGTGAGACCCACCGGGACAGGGCTTACGAGCAGTACTTC.

The rearrangement joins TRBV28 to TRBJ1-3, with 11 bases fitting TRBD1. This CDR3 region has 17 residues. V lost 6 bases, J lost 2 bases, and 9 bases stayed unmatched. Looked up from germline, CDR1 is MDHEN and CDR2 is SYDVKM. The CDR3 region is CASRQPPGQGAGNTIYF. CDR3 nucleotides: TGTGCCAGCAGACAACCCCCGGGACAGGGGGCTGGAAACACCATATATTTT.

The chain has TRBV19 and TRBJ2-2; TRBD2 might be the D (5 bases). The germline gives CDR1 LNHDA, CDR2 SQIVND (reference sequence). The ends were cut back, 9 bases at V and 6 bases at J, with 8 bases in the middle. This CDR3 has 11 amino acids. This CDR3 reads CASLEAGELFF. CDR3 nucleotide sequence: TGTGCCAGCTTGGAGGCCGGGGAGCTGTTTTTT.

The gene calls are TRBV15 and TRBJ1-5; 7 bases are a match to TRBD1. Germline values: CDR1 LNHNV, CDR2 YYDKDF (reference sequence). Unmatched junction bases numbered 6, after V lost 5 bases and J lost 5 bases. CDR3 length: 14 amino acids. The CDR3 is CATSRDRADQPQHF. CDR3 DNA sequence: TGTGCCACCAGCCGCGACAGGGCCGATCAGCCCCAGCATTTT.

This chain joins TRBV6-1 and TRBJ2-7, with 7 bases aligning to TRBD2. Germline V lookup: CDR1 MNHNS, CDR2 SASEGT. The CDR3 extends over 13 amino acids. V shed 3 bases and J 5 bases; nucleotides not matched to a gene: 4. The CDR3 DNA reads TGTGCCAGCAGTGAGCGGGAGATTAACGAGCAGTACTTC. Protein product: CASSEREINEQYF.

This chain connects TRBV6-5 to TRBJ1-1; 8 bases fit TRBD1. The CDR3 is made up of 12 amino acids. With V trimmed by 2 bases and J by 11 bases, 4 bases remained unmatched. Per germline, CDR1 MNHEY and CDR2 SVGAGI. In DNA, the CDR3 is TGTGCCAGCAGTTACGGCCAGGGGGCGGCTTTCTTT. Translating gives CASSYGQGAAFF.

The rearrangement links TRBV6-6 to TRBJ2-3; a weak D match, TRBD2 (6 bases). The CDR3 consists of 13 residues. Germline V gives CDR1 MNHNY, CDR2 SVGAGI (reference sequence). The CDR3 nucleotides are TGTGGCTCGTCGGGACTCAGCACAGATACGCAGTATTTT. Translated, it gives CGSSGLSTDTQYF.

CDR3 nucleotides: TGTGCCAGCAGTACAGGGGCCACGTTGCGCGGCTACACCTTC. It translates to CASSTGATLRGYTF. V is TRBV28 and J is TRBJ1-2, with 7 nucleotides matching TRBD1. The CDR3 is 14 amino acids. Germline V lookup: CDR1 MDHEN, CDR2 SYDVKM. J lost 8 bases, V lost 5 bases, and 11 bases had no gene match.

The V and J genes are TRBV25-1 and TRBJ1-4; D is undetermined. The CDR3 is 16 residues long. Germline assignment: CDR1 MGHDK and CDR2 SYGVNS. The V gene lost 5 bases and the J gene lost 0 bases, with 13 bases spanning the gap. CDR3 DNA: TGTGCCAGCAGTCGGAGAACCGTAGCAACTAATGAAAAACTGTTTTTT. The encoded protein is CASSRRTVATNEKLFF.

The chain combines TRBV5-4 with TRBJ2-7, with 9 bases identical to TRBD1. The CDR3 is 16 residues long. The V segment lost 4 bases and the J segment 6 bases; nucleotides outside the gene matches: 14. CDR1 and CDR2 (germline): SGHNT, YYREEE (reference sequence). CDR3: CASSPYIRQGVSEQYF. DNA for the CDR3: TGTGCCAGCAGCCCCTATATAAGACAGGGGGTCAGCGAGCAGTACTTC.

The chain recombines TRBV7-9 with TRBJ1-4; perhaps TRBD1 as D (5 bases). The CDR3 totals 15 residues. V lost 5 bases, J lost 3 bases, and 13 bases lay in between. CDR1 is SEHNR and CDR2 is FQNEAQ in the germline V gene (reference sequence). The chain's CDR3 is CASSLQQAANEKLFF. For the CDR3, the DNA is TGTGCCAGCAGCCTACAACAGGCCGCTAATGAAAAACTGTTTTTT.

V and J are TRBV6-1 and TRBJ1-2; TRBD1 agrees at 8 bases. The germline CDR1 and CDR2 sequences are MNHNS and SASEGT. This CDR3 region has 15 residues. With V trimmed by 5 bases and J by 2 bases, 7 bases remained unmatched. The CDR3 protein is CASSPSGTGNYGYTF. DNA of the CDR3: TGTGCCAGCAGTCCCTCCGGGACAGGCAACTATGGCTACACCTTC.